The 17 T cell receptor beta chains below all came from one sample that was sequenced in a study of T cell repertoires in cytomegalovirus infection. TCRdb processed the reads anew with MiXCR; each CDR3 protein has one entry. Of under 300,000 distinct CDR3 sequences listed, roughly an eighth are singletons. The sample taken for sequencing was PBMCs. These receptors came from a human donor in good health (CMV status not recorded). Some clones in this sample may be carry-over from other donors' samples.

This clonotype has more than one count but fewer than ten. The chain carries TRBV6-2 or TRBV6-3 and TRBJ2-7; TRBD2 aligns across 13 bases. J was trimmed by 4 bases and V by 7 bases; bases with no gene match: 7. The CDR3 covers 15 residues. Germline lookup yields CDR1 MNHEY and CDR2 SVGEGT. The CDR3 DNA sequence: TGTGCCAGCAAGCCGACTAGCGGGAGGTCGTACGAGCAGTACTTC. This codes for CASKPTSGRSYEQYF.

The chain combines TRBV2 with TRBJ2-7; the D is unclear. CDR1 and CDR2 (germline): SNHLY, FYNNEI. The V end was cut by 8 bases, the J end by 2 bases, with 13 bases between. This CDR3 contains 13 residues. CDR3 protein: CASRPQRTYEQYF. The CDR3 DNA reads TGTGCCAGCCGGCCACAGAGGACCTACGAGCAGTACTTC.

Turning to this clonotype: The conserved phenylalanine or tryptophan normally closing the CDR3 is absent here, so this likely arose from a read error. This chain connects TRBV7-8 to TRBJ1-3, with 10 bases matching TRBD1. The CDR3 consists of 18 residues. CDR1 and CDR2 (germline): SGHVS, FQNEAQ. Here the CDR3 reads CASSQGQGGKSSGNPIYV. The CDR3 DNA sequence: TGTGCCAGCAGCCAAGGACAGGGGGGGAAGAGCTCTGGAAACCCCATATATGTT.

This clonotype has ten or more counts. DNA for the CDR3: TGTGCCAGTAGTATAGATGTTAGGAGGGGCAATCAGCCCCAGCATTTT. Protein: CASSIDVRRGNQPQHF. The chain carries TRBV19 and TRBJ1-5; no firm D call. Germline loops: CDR1 LNHDA, CDR2 SQIVND (reference sequence). The CDR3 contains 16 residues. The germline V and J ends were trimmed by 0 bases and 2 bases, with 11 bases remaining between them.

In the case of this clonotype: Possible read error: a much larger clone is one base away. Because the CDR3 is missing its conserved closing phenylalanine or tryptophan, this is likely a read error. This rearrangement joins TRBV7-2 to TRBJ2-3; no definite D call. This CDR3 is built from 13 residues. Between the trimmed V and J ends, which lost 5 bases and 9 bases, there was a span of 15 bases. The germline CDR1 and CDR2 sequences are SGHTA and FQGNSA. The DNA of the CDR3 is TGTGCCAGCAGCCGAGGACGGACCGAGACGCAGTATTCT. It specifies CASSRGRTETQYS.

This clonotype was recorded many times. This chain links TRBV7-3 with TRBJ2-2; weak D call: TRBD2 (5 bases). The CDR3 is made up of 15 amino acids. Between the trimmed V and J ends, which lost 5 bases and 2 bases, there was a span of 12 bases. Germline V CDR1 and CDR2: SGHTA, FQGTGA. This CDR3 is CASSPHSGNTGELFF. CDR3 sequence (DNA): TGTGCCAGCAGCCCCCACAGCGGAAACACCGGGGAGCTGTTTTTT.

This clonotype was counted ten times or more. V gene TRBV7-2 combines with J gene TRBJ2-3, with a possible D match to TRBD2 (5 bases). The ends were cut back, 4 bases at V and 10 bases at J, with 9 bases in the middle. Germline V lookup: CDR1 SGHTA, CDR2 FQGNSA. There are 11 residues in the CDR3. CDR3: CASSSTRAQYF. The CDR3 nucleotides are TGTGCCAGCAGCTCCACTAGGGCGCAGTATTTT.

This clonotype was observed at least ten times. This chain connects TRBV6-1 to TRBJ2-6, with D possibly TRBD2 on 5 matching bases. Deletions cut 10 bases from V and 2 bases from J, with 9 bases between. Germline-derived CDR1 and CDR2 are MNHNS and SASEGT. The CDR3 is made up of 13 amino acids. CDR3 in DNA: TGTGCCACGCGGAGGACTGGGGCCAACGTCCTGACTTTC. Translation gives CATRRTGANVLTF.

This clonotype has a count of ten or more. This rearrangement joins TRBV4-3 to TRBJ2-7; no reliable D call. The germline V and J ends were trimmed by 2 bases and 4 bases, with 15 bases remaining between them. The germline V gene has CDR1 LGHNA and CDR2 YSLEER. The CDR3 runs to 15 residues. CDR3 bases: TGCGCCAGCAGCCAATACCAACGCGAAGGGTACGAGCAGTACTTC. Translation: CASSQYQREGYEQYF.

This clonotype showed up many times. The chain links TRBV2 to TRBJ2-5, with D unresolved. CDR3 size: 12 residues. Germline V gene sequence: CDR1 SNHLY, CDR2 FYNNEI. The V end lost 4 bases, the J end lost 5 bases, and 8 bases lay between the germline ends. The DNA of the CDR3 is TGTGCCAGCAGTGGGGCTTCGGAGACCCAGTACTTC. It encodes CASSGASETQYF. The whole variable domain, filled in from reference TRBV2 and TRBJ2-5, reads EPEVTQTPSHQVTQMGQEVILRCVPISNHLYFYWYRQILGQKVEFLVSFYNNEISEKSEIFDDQFSVERPDGSNFTLKIRSTKLEDSAMYFCASSGASETQYFGPGTRLLVL.

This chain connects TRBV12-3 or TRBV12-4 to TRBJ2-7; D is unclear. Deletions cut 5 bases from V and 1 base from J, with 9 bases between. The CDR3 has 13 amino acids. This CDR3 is CASSLRGSYEQYF. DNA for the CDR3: TGTGCCAGCAGTCTACGCGGTTCCTACGAGCAGTACTTC.

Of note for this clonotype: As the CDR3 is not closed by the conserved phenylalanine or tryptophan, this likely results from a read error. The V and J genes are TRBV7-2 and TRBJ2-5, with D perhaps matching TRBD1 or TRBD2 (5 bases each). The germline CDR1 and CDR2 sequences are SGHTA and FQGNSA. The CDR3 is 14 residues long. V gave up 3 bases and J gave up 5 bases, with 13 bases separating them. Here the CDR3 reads CASSLGRQSETQYL. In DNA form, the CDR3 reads TGTGCCAGCAGCTTGGGGAGACAGAGCGAGACCCAGTACCTC.

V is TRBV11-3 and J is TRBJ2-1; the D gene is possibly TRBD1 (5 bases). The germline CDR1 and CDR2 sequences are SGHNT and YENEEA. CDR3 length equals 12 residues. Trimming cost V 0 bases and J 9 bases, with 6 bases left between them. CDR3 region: CASSLEGVEQFF. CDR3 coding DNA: TGTGCCAGCAGCTTAGAAGGGGTTGAGCAGTTCTTC.

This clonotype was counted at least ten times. The CDR3 protein is CASSLMRASSYEQYF. The CDR3 DNA is TGTGCCAGCAGCTTAATGAGGGCCTCCTCCTACGAGCAGTACTTC. V and J are TRBV7-2 and TRBJ2-7; the D gene is possibly TRBD2 (5 bases). V dropped 2 bases and J dropped 0 bases, with 11 bases sitting between them. CDR3 length equals 15 residues. CDR1 and CDR2 from the germline V gene are SGHTA and FQGNSA.

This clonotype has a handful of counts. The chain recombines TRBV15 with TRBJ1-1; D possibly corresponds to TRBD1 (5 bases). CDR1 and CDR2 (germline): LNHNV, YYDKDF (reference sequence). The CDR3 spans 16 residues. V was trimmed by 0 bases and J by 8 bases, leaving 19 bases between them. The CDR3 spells CATSRDSGTSVGEAFF. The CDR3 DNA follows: TGTGCCACCAGCAGAGACTCAGGGACTAGTGTAGGGGAAGCTTTCTTT.

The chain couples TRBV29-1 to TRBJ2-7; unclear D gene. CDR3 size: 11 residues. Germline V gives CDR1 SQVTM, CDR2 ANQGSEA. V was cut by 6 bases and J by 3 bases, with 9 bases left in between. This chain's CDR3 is CSVRDLYEQYF. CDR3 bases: TGCAGCGTCCGCGATCTCTACGAGCAGTACTTC.

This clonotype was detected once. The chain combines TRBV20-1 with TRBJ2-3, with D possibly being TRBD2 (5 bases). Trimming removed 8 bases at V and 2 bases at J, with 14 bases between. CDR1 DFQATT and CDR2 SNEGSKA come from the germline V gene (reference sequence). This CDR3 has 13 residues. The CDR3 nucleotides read TGCAGTAAGATTGGGAGCCACACAGATACGCAGTATTTT. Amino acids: CSKIGSHTDTQYF.